This is a list of T cell receptor beta chains from one sample in a study of OX40 agonist ivuxolimab in advanced cancers. TCRdb's table, derived via immunoSEQ multiplex PCR, lists solely in-frame clones and lacks some. The sample yields about 73,000 clones, about nine tenths seen once. Sequenced material: CD4+ or CD8+ T cells sorted from blood, taken in a trial of the OX40 agonist ivuxolimab. Receptors were obtained from an adult with an advanced solid tumor such as melanoma, head and neck, liver or kidney cancer. CDR3s leave out the opening cysteine and the closing phenylalanine or tryptophan.

TRBV5-1 ASSLGSKELNEQF
TRBV7-8 ASSLVSGDREQY
TRBV6-6 ASTIRQDSPLH
TRBV11-3 ASSLAGVWNEQF
TRBV11-2 ASSLIAGSTDTQY
TRBV13 ASSSGLAGETQY
TRBV2 ASSGQGGGQPQH
TRBV7-3 ASSLGLGGGNEQF
TRBV7-9 ASSPPGVAGGDTQY
TRBV10-2 ASSFSGRGDTQY
TRBV30 AWSVTGDSPNQPQH
TRBV6-5 ASSYWRNTEAF
TRBV19 ASTKYPGQAYEQY
TRBV9 ASSEGAGAGWTYEQY
TRBV6-1 ASSEEGGQGASYEQY
TRBV6-1 ASSELGSTEAF
TRBV7-2 ASSLISGSTGELF
TRBV19 ASSRQTQPNYGYT
TRBV28 ASTNGYQETQY
TRBV7-6 ASNLGGASGVTDTQY
TRBV6-5 ASRPPGGVNQPQH
TRBV11-2 ASSQNRGVGEQY
TRBV6-6 ASSRLRGNEQY
TRBV11-1 ASSFSGLAPDTQY
TRBV28 ASRVGGSGTEQF
TRBV30 AWSTGGQLNQPQH
TRBV2 ASRLGLAETQY
TRBV27 ASARDYLYEQY
TRBV19 ASSNGRGGAEQY
TRBV5-1 ASSLSRGEYEQY
TRBV11-1 ASSLVDGPSEQF